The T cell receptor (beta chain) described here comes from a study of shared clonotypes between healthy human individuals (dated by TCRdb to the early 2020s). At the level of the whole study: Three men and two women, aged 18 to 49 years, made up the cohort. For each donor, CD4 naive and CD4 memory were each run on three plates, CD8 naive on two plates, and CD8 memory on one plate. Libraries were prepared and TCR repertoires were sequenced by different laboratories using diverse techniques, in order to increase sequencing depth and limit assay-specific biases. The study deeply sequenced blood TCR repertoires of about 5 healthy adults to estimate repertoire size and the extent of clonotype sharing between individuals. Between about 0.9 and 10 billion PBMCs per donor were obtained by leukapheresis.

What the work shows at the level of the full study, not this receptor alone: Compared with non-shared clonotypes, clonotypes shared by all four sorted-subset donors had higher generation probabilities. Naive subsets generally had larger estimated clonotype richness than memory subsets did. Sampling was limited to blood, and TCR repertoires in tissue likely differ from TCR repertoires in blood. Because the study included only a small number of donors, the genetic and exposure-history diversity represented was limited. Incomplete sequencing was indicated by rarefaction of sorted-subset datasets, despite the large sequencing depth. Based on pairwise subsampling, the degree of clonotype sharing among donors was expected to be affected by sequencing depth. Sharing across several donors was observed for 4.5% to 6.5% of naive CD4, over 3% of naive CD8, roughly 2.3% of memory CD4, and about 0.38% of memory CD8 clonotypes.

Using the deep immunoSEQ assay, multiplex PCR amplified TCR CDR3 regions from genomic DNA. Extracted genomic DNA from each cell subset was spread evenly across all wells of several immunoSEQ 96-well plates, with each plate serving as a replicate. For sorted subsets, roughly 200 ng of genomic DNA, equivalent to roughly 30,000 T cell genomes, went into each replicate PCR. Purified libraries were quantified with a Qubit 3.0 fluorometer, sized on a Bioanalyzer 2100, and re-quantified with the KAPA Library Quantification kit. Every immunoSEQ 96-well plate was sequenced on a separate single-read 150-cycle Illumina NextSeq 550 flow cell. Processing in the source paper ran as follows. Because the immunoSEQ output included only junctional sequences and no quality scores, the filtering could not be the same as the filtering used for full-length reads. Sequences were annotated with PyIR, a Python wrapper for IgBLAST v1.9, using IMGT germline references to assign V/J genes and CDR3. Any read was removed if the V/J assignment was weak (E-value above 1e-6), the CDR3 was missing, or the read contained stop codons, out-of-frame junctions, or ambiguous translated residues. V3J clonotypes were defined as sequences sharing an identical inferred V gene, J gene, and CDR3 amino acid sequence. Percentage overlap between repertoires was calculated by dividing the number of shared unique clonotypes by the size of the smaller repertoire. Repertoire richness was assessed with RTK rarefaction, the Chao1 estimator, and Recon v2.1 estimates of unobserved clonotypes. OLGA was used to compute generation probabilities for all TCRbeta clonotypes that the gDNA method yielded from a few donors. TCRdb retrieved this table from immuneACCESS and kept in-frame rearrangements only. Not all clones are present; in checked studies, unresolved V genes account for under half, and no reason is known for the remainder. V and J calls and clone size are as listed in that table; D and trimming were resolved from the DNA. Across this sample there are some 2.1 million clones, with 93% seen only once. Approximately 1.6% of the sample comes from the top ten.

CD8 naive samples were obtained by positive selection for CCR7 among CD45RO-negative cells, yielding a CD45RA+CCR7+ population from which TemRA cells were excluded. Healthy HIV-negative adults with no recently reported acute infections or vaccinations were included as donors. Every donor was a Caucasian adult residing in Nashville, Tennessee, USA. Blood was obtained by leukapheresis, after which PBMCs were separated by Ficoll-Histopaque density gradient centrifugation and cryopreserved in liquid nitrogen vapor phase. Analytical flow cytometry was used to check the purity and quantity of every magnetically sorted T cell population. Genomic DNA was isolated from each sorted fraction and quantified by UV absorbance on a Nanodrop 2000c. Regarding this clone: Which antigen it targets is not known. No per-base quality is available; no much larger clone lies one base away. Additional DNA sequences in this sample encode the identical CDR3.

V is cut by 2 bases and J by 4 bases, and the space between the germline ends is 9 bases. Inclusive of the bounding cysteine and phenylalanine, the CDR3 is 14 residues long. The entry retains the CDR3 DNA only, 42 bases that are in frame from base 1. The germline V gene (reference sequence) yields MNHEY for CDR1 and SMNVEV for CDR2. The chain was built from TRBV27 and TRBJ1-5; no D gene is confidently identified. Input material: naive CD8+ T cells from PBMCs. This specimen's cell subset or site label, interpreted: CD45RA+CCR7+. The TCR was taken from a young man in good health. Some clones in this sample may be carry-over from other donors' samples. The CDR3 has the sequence CASSLARGNQPQHF. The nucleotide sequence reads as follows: TGTGCCAGCAGTTTAGCCCGAGGGAATCAGCCCCAGCATTTT.